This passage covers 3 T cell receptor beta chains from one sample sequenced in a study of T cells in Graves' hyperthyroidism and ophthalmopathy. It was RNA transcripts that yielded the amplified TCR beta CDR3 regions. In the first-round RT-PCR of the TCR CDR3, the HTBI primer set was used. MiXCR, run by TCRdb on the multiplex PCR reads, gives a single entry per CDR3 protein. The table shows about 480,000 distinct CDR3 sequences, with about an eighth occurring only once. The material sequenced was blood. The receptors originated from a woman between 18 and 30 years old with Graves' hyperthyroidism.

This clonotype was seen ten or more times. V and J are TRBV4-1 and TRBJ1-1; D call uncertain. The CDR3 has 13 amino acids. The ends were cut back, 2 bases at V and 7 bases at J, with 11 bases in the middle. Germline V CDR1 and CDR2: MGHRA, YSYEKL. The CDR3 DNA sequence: TGCGCCAGCAGCCAATTCGTTCTAGGTGAAGCTTTCTTT. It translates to CASSQFVLGEAFF.

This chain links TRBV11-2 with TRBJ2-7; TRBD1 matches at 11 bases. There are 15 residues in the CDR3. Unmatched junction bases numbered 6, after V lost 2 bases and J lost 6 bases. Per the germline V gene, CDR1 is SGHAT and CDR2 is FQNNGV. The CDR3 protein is CASSLLPGQGGEQYF. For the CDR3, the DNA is TGTGCCAGCAGCTTATTACCGGGACAGGGGGGCGAGCAGTACTTC.

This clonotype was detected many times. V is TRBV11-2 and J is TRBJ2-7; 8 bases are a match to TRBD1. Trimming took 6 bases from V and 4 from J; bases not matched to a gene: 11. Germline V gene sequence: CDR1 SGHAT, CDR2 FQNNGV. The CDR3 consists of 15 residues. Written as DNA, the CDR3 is TGTGCCAGCAGTCATACAGGGGGGCGCTTATACGAGCAGTACGTC. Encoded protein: CASSHTGGRLYEQYV.